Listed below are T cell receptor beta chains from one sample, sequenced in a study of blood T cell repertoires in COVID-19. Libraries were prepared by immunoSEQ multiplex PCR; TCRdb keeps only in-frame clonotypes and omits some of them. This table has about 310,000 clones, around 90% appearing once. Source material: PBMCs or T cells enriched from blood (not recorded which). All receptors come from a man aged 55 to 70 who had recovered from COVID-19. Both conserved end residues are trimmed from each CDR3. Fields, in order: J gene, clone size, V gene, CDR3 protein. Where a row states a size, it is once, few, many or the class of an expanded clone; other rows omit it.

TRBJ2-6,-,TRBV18,ASSPLQGAQGANVLT
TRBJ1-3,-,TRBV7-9,ASNLGRVGNTIY
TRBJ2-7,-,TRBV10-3,ATWDRSSYEQY
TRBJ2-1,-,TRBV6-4,ASSDSKASDSYNEQF
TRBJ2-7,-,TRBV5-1,ASSLGAAGTHYEQY
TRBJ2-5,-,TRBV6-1,ASSEFGGREETQY
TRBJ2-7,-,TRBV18,ASSPRQGTYEQY
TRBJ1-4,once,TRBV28,ASSSPQGGRNEKLF
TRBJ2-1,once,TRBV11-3,ASSLATGVEQF
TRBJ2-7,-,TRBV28,ASSFGPSGSYEQY
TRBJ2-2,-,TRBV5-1,ASSEQGAGELF
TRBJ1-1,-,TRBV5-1,ASSIQQRGGTEAF
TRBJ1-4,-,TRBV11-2,ASSFVLIGGLGNEKLF
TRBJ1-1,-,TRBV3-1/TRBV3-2,ASSQGGRTFNTEAF
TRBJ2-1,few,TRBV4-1,ASSLAAPSYNEQF
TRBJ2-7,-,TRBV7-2,ASSGYRGVASEQY
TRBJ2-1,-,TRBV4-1,ASSQTPSGSFSYNEQF
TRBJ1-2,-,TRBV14,ASSPTPTGYT
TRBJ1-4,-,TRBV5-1,ASSRDSHEKLF
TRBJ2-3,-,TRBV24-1,ATSDLSGVDTQY
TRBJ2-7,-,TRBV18,ASSPPSRGSYEQY
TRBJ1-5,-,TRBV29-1,SVRGPNQPQH
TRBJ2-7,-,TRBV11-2,ASSLLSRGYEQY
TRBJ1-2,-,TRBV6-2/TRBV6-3,ASSYSTKGPTYGYT
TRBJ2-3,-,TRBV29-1,SGRQRGNTDTQY
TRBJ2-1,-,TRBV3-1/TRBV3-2,ASSQRLAETPRNEQF
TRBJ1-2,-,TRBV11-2,ASSFTNPDSGKTT
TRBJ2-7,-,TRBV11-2,ASSFTGAISGEQY
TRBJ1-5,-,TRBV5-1,ASSFGDSNQPQH
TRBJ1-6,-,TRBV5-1,ASRGTGLSPLH
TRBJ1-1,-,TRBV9,ASSVPTGRTEAF
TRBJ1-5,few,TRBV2,ASSRGAEQPQH
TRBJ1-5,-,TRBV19,ASSDKRGPPNQPQH
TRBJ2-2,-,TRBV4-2,ASSQTSGRVTGELF
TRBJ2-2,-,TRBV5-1,ASSLGPSGGNTGELF
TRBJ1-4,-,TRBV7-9,ASSLGGTPVGEKLF
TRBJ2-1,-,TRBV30,AWSLDGRRDEQF
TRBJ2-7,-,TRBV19,ATMGLASSYEQY
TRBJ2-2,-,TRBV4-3,ASSQDFSGFNTGELF
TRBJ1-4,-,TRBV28,ASRNGGQGYEKLF
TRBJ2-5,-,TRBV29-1,SFRRDPQTAQY
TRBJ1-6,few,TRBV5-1,ASSLTAPGRNSPLH
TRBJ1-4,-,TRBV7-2,ASAGQGALNEKLF
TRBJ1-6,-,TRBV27,ASSLYPGGLESPLH
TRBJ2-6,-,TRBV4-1,ASSPREGTGANVLT
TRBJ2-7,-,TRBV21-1,AKNPVAYEQY
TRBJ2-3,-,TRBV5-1,ASSPGVSGFTDTQY
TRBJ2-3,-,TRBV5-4,ASRSQMLTDTQY
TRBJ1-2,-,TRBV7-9,ASSPDREYYGYT
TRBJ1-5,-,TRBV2,ASKQGQGLSNQPQH
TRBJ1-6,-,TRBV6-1,ASSVTGGQGNSPLH